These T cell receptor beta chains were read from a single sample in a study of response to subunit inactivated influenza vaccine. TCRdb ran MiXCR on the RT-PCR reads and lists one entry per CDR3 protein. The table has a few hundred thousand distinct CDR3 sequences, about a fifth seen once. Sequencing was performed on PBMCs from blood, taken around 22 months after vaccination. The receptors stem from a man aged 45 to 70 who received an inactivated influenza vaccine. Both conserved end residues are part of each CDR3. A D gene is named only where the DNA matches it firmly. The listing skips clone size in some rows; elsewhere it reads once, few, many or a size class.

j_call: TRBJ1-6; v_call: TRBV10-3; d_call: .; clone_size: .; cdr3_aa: CATRRGEKSPLHF; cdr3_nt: TGTGCCACCCGTAGGGGGGAAAAATCACCCCTCCACTTT
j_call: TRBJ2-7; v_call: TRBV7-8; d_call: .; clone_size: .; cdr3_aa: CASSLAGRSVEQYF; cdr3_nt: TGTGCCAGCAGCTTAGCGGGTCGTTCCGTCGAGCAGTACTTC
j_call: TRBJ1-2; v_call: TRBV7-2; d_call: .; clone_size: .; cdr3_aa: CASSLKVTRDAVGGYTF; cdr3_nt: TGTGCCAGCAGCTTAAAGGTAACCCGGGACGCCGTCGGAGGCTACACCTTC
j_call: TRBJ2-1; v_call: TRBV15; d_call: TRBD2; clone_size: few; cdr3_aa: CATSSSGGPYNEQFF; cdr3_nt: TGTGCCACCAGCAGTAGCGGGGGGCCGTACAATGAGCAGTTCTTC
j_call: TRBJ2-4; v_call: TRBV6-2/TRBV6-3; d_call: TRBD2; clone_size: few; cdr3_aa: CASRDTSGRIIQYF; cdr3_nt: TGTGCCAGCAGGGACACTAGCGGGAGGATTATTCAGTACTTC
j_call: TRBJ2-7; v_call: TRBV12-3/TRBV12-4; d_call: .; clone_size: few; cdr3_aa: CASRTTGAYEQYF; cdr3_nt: TGTGCCAGCAGGACGACTGGGGCCTACGAGCAGTACTTC
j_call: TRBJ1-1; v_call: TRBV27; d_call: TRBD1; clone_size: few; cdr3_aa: CASRAVMGQYEAFF; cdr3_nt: TGTGCCAGCAGAGCCGTAATGGGACAGTATGAAGCTTTCTTT
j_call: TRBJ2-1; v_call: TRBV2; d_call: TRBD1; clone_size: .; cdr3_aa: CASKMDRAYNEQFF; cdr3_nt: TGTGCCAGCAAAATGGACAGGGCCTACAATGAGCAGTTCTTC
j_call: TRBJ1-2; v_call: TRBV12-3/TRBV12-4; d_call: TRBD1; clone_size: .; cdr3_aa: CASSLRQGANYGCTF; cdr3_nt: TGTGCCAGCAGTTTACGACAGGGGGCTAACTATGGCTGCACCTTC
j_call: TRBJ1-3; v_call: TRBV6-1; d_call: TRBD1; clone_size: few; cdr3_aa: CASKNDRAGNTIYF; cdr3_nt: TGTGCCAGCAAAAACGACAGGGCTGGAAACACCATATATTTT
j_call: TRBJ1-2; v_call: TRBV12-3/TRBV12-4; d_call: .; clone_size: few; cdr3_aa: CASSLLLGSNYGYTF; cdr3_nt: TGTGCCAGCAGTTTGCTGCTCGGGTCTAACTATGGCTACACCTTC
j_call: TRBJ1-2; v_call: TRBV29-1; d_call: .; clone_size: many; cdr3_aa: CSVDLQGNYGYTF; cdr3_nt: TGCAGCGTTGACTTGCAGGGAAACTATGGCTACACCTTC
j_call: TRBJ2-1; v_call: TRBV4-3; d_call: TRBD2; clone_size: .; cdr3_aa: CASSQDPPSGDPFYNEQFF; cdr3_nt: TGCGCCAGCAGCCAAGATCCCCCTAGCGGAGACCCATTTTACAATGAGCAGTTCTTC
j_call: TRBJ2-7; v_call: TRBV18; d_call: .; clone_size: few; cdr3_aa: CASSPTQGYEQYF; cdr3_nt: TGTGCCAGCTCACCTACCCAGGGGTACGAGCAGTACTTC
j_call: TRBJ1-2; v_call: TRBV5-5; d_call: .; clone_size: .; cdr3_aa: CASSLDKWGYTF; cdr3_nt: TGTGCCAGCAGCTTAGACAAATGGGGCTACACCTTC
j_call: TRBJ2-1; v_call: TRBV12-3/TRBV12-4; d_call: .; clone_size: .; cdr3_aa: CASSLEFMGNEQFF; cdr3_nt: TGTGCCAGCAGTTTAGAGTTTATGGGGAATGAGCAGTTCTTC
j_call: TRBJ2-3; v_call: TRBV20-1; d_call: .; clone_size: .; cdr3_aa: CSAPPGGTDTQYF; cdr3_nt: TGCAGTGCCCCCCCTGGCGGCACAGATACGCAGTATTTT
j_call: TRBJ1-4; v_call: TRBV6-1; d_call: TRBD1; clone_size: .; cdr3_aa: CASSPQRTGGEKLFF; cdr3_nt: TGTGCCAGCAGTCCCCAACGGACAGGGGGTGAAAAACTGTTTTTT
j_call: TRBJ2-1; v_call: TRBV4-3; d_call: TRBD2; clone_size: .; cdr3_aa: CASSQGSLAGINEQFF; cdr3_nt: TGCGCCAGCAGCCAAGGGTCGTTAGCGGGAATCAATGAGCAGTTCTTC
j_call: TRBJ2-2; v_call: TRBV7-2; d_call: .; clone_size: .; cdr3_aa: CASRAGTTNTGELFF; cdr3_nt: TGTGCCAGCAGGGCCGGGACCACGAACACCGGGGAGCTGTTTTTT
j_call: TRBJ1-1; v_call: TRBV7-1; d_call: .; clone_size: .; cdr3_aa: CASSPAGVRVSEAFF; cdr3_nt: TGTGCCAGCAGCCCAGCGGGCGTCAGGGTTTCTGAAGCTTTCTTT
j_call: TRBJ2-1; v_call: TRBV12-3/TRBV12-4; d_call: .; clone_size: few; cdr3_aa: CASRGLNSSYNEQFF; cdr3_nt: TGTGCCAGCAGGGGGCTTAACTCCTCCTACAATGAGCAGTTCTTC
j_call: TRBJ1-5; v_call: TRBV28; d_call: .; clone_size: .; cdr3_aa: CASSSTNYQPQHF; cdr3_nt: TGTGCCAGCAGTTCGACAAACTATCAGCCCCAGCATTTT
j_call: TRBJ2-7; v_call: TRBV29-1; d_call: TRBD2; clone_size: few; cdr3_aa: CSVDAGGHYEQYF; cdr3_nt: TGCAGCGTTGATGCGGGAGGGCACTACGAGCAGTACTTC
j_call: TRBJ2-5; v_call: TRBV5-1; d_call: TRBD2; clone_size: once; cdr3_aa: CASSTGPSGGRGETQYF; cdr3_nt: TGCGCCAGCAGCACGGGGCCCAGCGGGGGAAGAGGAGAGACCCAGTACTTC
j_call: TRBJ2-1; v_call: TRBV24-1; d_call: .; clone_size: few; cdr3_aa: CATSETEYVRGEQFF; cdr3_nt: TGTGCCACCAGTGAAACGGAATACGTGAGAGGTGAGCAGTTCTTC
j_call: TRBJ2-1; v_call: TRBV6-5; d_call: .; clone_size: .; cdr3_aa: CASSRNRGSGWRGEQFF; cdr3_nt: TGTGCCAGCAGTCGAAACAGGGGTTCGGGGTGGAGGGGTGAGCAGTTCTTC
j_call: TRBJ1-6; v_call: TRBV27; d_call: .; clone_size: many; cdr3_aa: CASSYVSLSPLHF; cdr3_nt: TGTGCCAGCAGTTATGTATCGCTTTCACCCCTCCACTTT
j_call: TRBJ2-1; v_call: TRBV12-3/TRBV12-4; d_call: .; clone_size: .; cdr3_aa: CASSSTHNEQFF; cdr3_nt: TGTGCCAGCAGCTCGACTCACAATGAGCAGTTCTTC
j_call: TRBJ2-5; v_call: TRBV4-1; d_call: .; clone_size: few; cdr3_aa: CASSQDRVSEFQETQYF; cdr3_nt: TGCGCCAGCAGCCAAGATAGGGTGTCGGAGTTCCAAGAGACCCAGTACTTC
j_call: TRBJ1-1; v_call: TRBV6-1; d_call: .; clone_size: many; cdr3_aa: CASSEAHGLTEAFF; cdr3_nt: TGTGCCAGCAGTGAAGCCCACGGCCTAACTGAAGCTTTCTTT
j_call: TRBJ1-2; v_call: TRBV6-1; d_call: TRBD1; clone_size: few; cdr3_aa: CASTPLGTGGHGYTF; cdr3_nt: TGTGCCAGCACGCCTCTAGGGACAGGGGGCCATGGCTACACCTTC
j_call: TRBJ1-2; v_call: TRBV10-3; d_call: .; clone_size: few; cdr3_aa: CAISDSGWDYGYTF; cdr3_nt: TGTGCCATCAGTGACTCAGGGTGGGACTATGGCTACACCTTC
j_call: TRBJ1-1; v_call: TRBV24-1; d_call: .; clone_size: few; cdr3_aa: CATSDRTPGNTEAFF; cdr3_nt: TGTGCCACCAGTGATAGGACACCAGGGAACACTGAAGCTTTCTTT
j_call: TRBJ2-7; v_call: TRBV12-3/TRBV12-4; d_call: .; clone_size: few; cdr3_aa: CASAARRLGEQYF; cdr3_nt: TGTGCCAGCGCCGCAAGAAGGTTAGGCGAGCAGTACTTC
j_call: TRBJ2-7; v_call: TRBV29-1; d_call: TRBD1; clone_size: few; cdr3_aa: CSVVGTGGLDEQYF; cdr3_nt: TGCAGCGTTGTAGGGACAGGGGGCTTGGACGAGCAGTACTTC
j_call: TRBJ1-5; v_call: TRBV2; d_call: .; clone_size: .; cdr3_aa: CASSRDTGSNQPQHF; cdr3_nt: TGTGCCAGCAGTAGGGACACGGGGAGCAATCAGCCCCAGCATTTT
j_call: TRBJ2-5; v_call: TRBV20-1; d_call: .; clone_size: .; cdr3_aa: CSAHGTQETQYF; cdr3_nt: TGCAGTGCCCACGGGACCCAAGAGACCCAGTACTTC
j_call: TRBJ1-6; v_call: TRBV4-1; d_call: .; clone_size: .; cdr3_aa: CTSSQGVWSSYNSPLHF; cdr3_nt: TGCACCAGCAGCCAAGGAGTGTGGAGCTCCTATAATTCACCCCTCCACTTT
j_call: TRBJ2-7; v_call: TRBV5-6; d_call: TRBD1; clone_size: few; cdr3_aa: CASSSTGGPYEQYF; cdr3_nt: TGTGCCAGCAGTTCGACAGGGGGCCCCTACGAGCAGTACTTC
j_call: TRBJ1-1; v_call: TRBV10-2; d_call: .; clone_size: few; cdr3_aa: CASSENRDTEAFF; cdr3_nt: TGCGCCAGCAGCGAAAACAGGGATACTGAAGCTTTCTTT
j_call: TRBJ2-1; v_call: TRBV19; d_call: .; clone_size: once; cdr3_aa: CASSISQGVNNEQFF; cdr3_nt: TGTGCCAGTAGTATTTCCCAGGGTGTGAACAATGAGCAGTTCTTC
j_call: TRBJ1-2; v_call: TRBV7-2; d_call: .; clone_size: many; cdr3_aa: CASSPFQINYGYTF; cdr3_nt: TGTGCCAGCAGCCCATTCCAGATTAACTATGGCTACACCTTC
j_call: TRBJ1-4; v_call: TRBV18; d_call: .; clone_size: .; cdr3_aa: CASSRGLNEKLFF; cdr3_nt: TGTGCCAGCTCACGGGGGCTGAATGAAAAACTGTTTTTT
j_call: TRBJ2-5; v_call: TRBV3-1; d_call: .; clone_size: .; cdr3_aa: CATQGYETQYF; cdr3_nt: TGTGCCACCCAGGGATATGAGACCCAGTACTTC
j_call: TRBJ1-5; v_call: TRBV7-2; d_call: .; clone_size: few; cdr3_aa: CASSSGVGAGGQPQHF; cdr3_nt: TGTGCCAGCAGTTCCGGGGTAGGGGCCGGGGGTCAGCCCCAGCATTTT
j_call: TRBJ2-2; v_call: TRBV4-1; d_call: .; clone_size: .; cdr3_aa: CASSQDLFFTGELFF; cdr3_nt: TGCGCCAGCAGCCAAGATCTTTTCTTCACCGGGGAGCTGTTTTTT
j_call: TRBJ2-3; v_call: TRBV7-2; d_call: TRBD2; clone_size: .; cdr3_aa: CASSRGGGPGDTQYF; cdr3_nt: TGTGCCAGCAGCCGCGGCGGGGGGCCCGGAGATACGCAGTATTTT
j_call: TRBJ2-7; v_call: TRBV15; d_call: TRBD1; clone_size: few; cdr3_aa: CATSRERTGSYEQYF; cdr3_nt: TGTGCCACCAGCAGGGAAAGGACAGGCTCCTACGAGCAGTACTTC
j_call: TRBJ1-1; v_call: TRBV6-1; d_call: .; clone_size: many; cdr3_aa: CASSTIQENTEAFF; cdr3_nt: TGTGCCAGCAGTACAATACAAGAGAACACTGAAGCTTTCTTT
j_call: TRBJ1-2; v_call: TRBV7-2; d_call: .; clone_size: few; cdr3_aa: CASSLAPVNYGYTF; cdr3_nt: TGTGCCAGCAGCTTAGCTCCGGTTAACTATGGCTACACCTTC
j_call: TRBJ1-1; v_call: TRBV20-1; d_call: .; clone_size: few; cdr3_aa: CSARKGTEAFF; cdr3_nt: TGCAGTGCTCGGAAGGGCACTGAAGCTTTCTTT
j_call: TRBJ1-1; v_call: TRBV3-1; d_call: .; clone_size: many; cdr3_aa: CASSRRTENTEAFF; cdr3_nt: TGTGCCAGCAGCCGCCGGACAGAGAACACTGAAGCTTTCTTT
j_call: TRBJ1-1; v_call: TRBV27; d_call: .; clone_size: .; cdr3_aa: CASRPTPMNTEAFF; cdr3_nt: TGTGCCAGCAGGCCGACACCGATGAACACTGAAGCTTTCTTT
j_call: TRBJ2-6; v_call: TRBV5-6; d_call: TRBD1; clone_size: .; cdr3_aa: CASSLPTGAGANVLTF; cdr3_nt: TGTGCCAGCAGCTTGCCTACAGGGGCTGGGGCCAACGTCCTGACTTTC